These T cell receptor beta chains were read from a single sample in a study of T cells expressing NK-cell markers. TCRdb reprocessed the 5' RACE reads, with one entry per CDR3 protein and no DNA. The sample table sets out 200,000 to 300,000 distinct CDR3 sequences. The sequenced material came from blood T cells: a sorted CD56 or NKG2C T cell subset, CD4+ or CD8+ T cells, or bulk PBMC T cells (not recorded which). Receptors were obtained from a woman aged 18-69 years in good health. The CDR3 runs from the conserved cysteine through the conserved F or W.

v_call	j_call	cdr3_aa
TRBV16	TRBJ2-1	CASSPYKRGHRDEQFF
TRBV12-3/TRBV12-4	TRBJ1-6	CASSPGTGVRSPLHF
TRBV6-1	TRBJ1-6	CASSPRFGSPLHF
TRBV20-1	TRBJ2-7	CSVRSDYEQYF
TRBV7-3	TRBJ1-2	CASSRPGTGSYGYTF
TRBV12-3/TRBV12-4	TRBJ2-5	CASISPGRDTTPIEETQYF
TRBV20-1	TRBJ1-5	CSARDRGGRNQPQHF
TRBV2	TRBJ1-5	CASTKDSDQPQHF
TRBV5-1	TRBJ2-7	CASSLTVTGYEQYF
TRBV2	TRBJ2-2	CASTVGTGELFF
TRBV18	TRBJ2-7	CASSPPIGTYEQYF
TRBV7-2	TRBJ2-2	CASSASSGRMELFF
TRBV29-1	TRBJ2-3	CSVEDLAGGTDTQYF
TRBV11-3	TRBJ2-2	CASSFPTGELFF
TRBV25-1	TRBJ2-7	CASSGGPRRPYEQYF
TRBV5-1	TRBJ1-1	CASSLVRGNTEAFF
TRBV20-1	TRBJ2-4	CSASPELAKNIQYF
TRBV7-2	TRBJ1-2	CASSSTPLGGYTF
TRBV28	TRBJ2-7	CASSWTGRRSYEQYF